This TCR beta chain was sequenced for a study of monozygotic twins with cystic fibrosis. The ends were cut back, 7 bases at V and 7 bases at J, with 16 bases in the middle. From germline, CDR1 is MNHNS and CDR2 SASEGT. The CDR3 extends over 14 amino acids. A note on this clone: Its antigen remains unknown.

Notes on the study in general: Co-twins had the most similar V usage for 13 of 16 pairs, J for 8.

The table came from immunoSEQ multiplex PCR; TCRdb's copy has only in-frame clones and leaves some out. The sample holds about 35,000 clones; approximately 65% are singletons and the top ten take around 0.8%. This receptor was taken from a girl aged 10 to 17 with cystic fibrosis. The V and J genes are TRBV6-1 and TRBJ1-4; no clear D gene. Input material: blood. The CDR3 loop is CASTRGDVGEKLFF. CDR3 DNA: TGTGCCAGCACCCGGGGTGATGTGGGTGAAAAACTGTTTTTT.